The 13 T cell receptor beta chains listed next were all sequenced from one sample in a study of T and B cells in COVID-19 patients. TRB rearrangements were amplified by multiplex PCR with BIOMED2 TRB-A/B primers. TCRdb reprocessed the multiplex PCR reads via MiXCR and lists one record per CDR3 protein. Among over 9,500 distinct CDR3 sequences listed, around 30% were seen once. Each TRB amplification used about 230-550 ng of genomic DNA from blood. The sample consisted of blood. These receptors were collected from a human donor who had recovered from COVID-19.

By share, this clonotype counts as medium-sized. The chain has TRBV30 and TRBJ2-1; 8 positions agree with TRBD2. The ends lost 8 bases at V and 4 bases at J; junction bases unmatched: 13. There are 15 residues in the CDR3. Germline values: CDR1 GTSNPN, CDR2 SVGIG (reference sequence). The CDR3 here is CAATYPASGYNEQFF. The CDR3 DNA follows: TGTGCCGCCACCTACCCGGCTAGCGGGTACAATGAGCAGTTCTTC.

The V and J genes are TRBV6-5 and TRBJ2-7; a possible D gene is TRBD2 (6 bases). Between the trimmed V and J ends, which lost 5 bases and 1 base, there was a span of 15 bases. Germline V gives CDR1 MNHEY, CDR2 SVGAGI. The CDR3 sequence is 15 residues long. CDR3 in amino acids: CASSDGGAHSYEQYV. The CDR3 nucleotides read TGTGCCAGCAGTGACGGCGGGGCCCATTCCTACGAGCAGTACGTC.

This clonotype is medium-sized by share. The genes are TRBV27 and TRBJ2-3; unclear D gene. Germline values: CDR1 MNHEY, CDR2 SMNVEV (reference sequence). Trimming removed 5 bases from V and 1 base from J, with 7 bases in between. CDR3 length equals 13 residues. CDR3 bases: TGTGCCAGCAGTGGGCAGGGCACAGATACGCAGTATTTT. It yields the protein CASSGQGTDTQYF.

The CDR3 nucleotides are TGTGCCAGCAGCTGGGGCCAGGACTACTTCTATGGCTACACCTTC. Translated, it gives CASSWGQDYFYGYTF. This sequence joins TRBV5-4 and TRBJ1-2; possibly TRBD1 for D (5 bases). V was clipped by 3 bases and J by 4 bases, with 16 bases between them. The CDR3 is 15 residues long. The germline CDR1 and CDR2 sequences are SGHNT and YYREEE (reference sequence).

This clonotype was seen ten or more times. V gene TRBV27 combines with J gene TRBJ2-7; a weak D match, TRBD1 (6 bases). Germline CDR1 is MNHEY and CDR2 is SMNVEV (reference sequence). CDR3 length: 13 amino acids. The V end lost 5 bases, the J end lost 3 bases, and 11 bases lay between the germline ends. This chain's CDR3 is CASSPRGGYEQYV. In DNA form, the CDR3 reads TGTGCCAGCAGTCCCAGGGGCGGCTACGAGCAGTACGTC.

The chain employs TRBV6-2 or TRBV6-3 and TRBJ1-1; the D is unclear. The CDR3 runs 17 residues. V lost 4 bases and J lost 2, with 20 bases in between. Germline assignment: CDR1 MNHEY and CDR2 SVGEGT. The CDR3 DNA follows: TGTGCCAGCAGTTCAAACCTCATAGGGCCCGCAAACACTGAAGCTTTCTTT. Its protein is CASSSNLIGPANTEAFF.

This clonotype was recorded at least ten times. The rearrangement joins TRBV6-5 to TRBJ2-3; D is uncertain. Germline V lookup: CDR1 MNHEY, CDR2 SVGAGI. This CDR3 is 16 amino acids long. Trimming took 0 bases from V and 1 from J, leaving 11 bases between them. CDR3 DNA sequence: TGTGCCAGCAGTTACTCGACCCCGGATCGCACAGATACGCAGTATTTT. Protein: CASSYSTPDRTDTQYF.

This clonotype was seen more than once but under ten times. The J gene is TRBJ1-1, the V gene TRBV11-3, with D hard to call. V lost 5 bases to trimming and J lost 6 bases, with 19 bases between them. The CDR3 extends over 15 amino acids. CDR1 SGHNT and CDR2 YENEEA come from the germline V gene. The DNA for the CDR3 is TGTGCCAGCAGCCCACACCGAGGGTCAGGAGCTGAAGCTTTCTTT. It codes for CASSPHRGSGAEAFF.

This clonotype was seen a handful of times. The J gene is TRBJ2-7, the V gene TRBV5-4, with D perhaps given as TRBD1 or TRBD2 (5 bases each). Trimming cost V 4 bases and J 2 bases, with 13 bases left between them. The CDR3 covers 14 residues. Per germline, CDR1 SGHNT and CDR2 YYREEE (reference sequence). CDR3 in amino acids: CASSDSGTPYEQYF. The CDR3 region has the DNA TGTGCCAGCAGCGATTCCGGGACCCCCTACGAGCAGTACTTC.

The CDR3: CASISGGAPLNEQFF. The CDR3 DNA is TGTGCCAGTATTTCGGGCGGAGCTCCCCTCAATGAGCAGTTCTTC. The chain is built from TRBV19 and TRBJ2-1; D remains ambiguous. The germline V gene encodes CDR1 LNHDA and CDR2 SQIVND (reference sequence). The V and J ends lost 7 bases and 6 bases respectively, with 19 bases between them. The length of the CDR3 is 15 residues. Variable domain in full (rest from reference TRBV19 and TRBJ2-1): DGGITQSPKYLFRKEGQNVTLSCEQNLNHDAMYWYRQDPGQGLRLIYYSQIVNDFQKGDIAEGYSVSREKKESFPLTVTSAQKNPTAFYLCASISGGAPLNEQFFGPGTRLTVL.

The rearrangement joins TRBV7-9 to TRBJ2-1, with D tentatively TRBD2 (6 bases). The V gene's germline CDR1 is SEHNR and CDR2 FQNEAQ (reference sequence). V was shortened by 2 bases and J by 2 bases, with 7 bases between the two germline ends. The CDR3 runs to 14 residues. The CDR3 DNA reads TGTGCCAGCAGCTTAACGGGAGCCTACAATGAGCAGTTCTTC. Protein: CASSLTGAYNEQFF.

Comments on this clonotype: A single base separates this from a much larger clone, so it may be a read error. V gene TRBV10-3 combines with J gene TRBJ2-1; 8 bases align to TRBD1. CDR3 length: 16 residues. V lost 10 bases to trimming and J lost 5 bases; unmatched junction nucleotides: 16. Germline CDR1 ENHRY, CDR2 SYGVKD. The CDR3 loop reads CASRDTWTGNDNEQFF. Written as DNA, the CDR3 is TGTGCCAGCAGAGATACCTGGACAGGGAACGACAATGAGCAGTTCTTC.

This clonotype was seen a few times. The V gene is TRBV15, the J gene TRBJ1-2; D is unresolved. The V end lost 5 bases, the J end lost 1 base, and 5 bases lay between the germline ends. The CDR3 is 12 residues long. Germline CDR1 LNHNV, CDR2 YYDKDF (reference sequence). The CDR3 nucleotides read TGTGCCACCAGCGCAGATAACTATGGCTACACCTTC. This codes for CATSADNYGYTF.